This TCR beta chain originates from a study of shared clonotypes between healthy human individuals. The wider study: Donors consisted of two women and three men between 18 and 49.

Measured with immunoSEQ multiplex PCR; TCRdb has only the in-frame clones, and not every one. The top ten clones hold about 0.13% of a sample with about 2 million clones, 85% to 95% of them seen once. Study-level findings and limits: Generally, naive subsets (rather than memory subsets) showed larger estimated richness.

Points on this clone: The antigen is not known.

Germline CDR1 GTSNPN, CDR2 SVGIG (reference sequence). This CDR3 has 15 residues. V gave up 4 bases and J gave up 4 bases; unmatched junction bases: 7. The TCR comes from a man younger than 35 in good health. The V gene is TRBV30, the J gene TRBJ1-4; 9 bases line up with TRBD1. Sample: naive CD4+ T cells sorted from blood. Subset denoted: CD45RA+ positively selected. The chain's CDR3 is CAWTGQGFGNEKLFF. The CDR3 region has the DNA TGTGCCTGGACGGGACAGGGTTTTGGTAATGAAAAACTGTTTTTT.